What follows are 20 T cell receptor beta chains derived from one specimen sequenced in a study of cytomegalovirus exposure and HLA in healthy donors. Repertoires were generated with immunoSEQ multiplex PCR, while TCRdb's copy carries only in-frame clones and drops some. This table holds over 100,000 clones, over 75% found once. The sample consisted of PBMCs. All receptors derive from a woman under 30 in good health and CMV-seropositive.

V gene TRBV5-1 combines with J gene TRBJ2-7, with a tentative D call TRBD1 (5 bases). The germline gives CDR1 SGHRS, CDR2 YFSETQ. CDR3 length equals 12 residues. Trimming took 1 base from V and 4 from J, leaving 6 bases between them. Here the CDR3 DNA reads TGCGCCAGCAGCTTGCAGGGTTACGAGCAGTACTTC. It translates to CASSLQGYEQYF.

The V and J genes are TRBV11-2 and TRBJ2-7; 13 positions agree with TRBD2. Germline CDR1 reads SGHAT; CDR2 reads FQNNGV. V gave up 3 bases and J gave up 5 bases; unmatched junction bases: 7. The CDR3 is made up of 16 amino acids. Here the CDR3 reads CASSLTSGRWTHEQYF. CDR3 bases: TGTGCCAGCAGCTTGACTAGCGGGAGGTGGACGCACGAGCAGTACTTC.

The chain carries TRBV4-3 and TRBJ1-2; 8 bases align to TRBD1. J was trimmed by 4 bases and V by 2 bases; bases with no gene match: 9. CDR1 and CDR2 from the germline V gene are LGHNA and YSLEER. The CDR3 consists of 16 residues. CDR3 amino acids: CASSQSPGTGLYGYTF. CDR3 nucleotides: TGCGCCAGCAGCCAATCACCAGGGACAGGCCTCTATGGCTACACCTTC.

The CDR3 is CASTPIVGWTDTQYF. The CDR3, as DNA: TGTGCCAGTACCCCAATCGTCGGTTGGACAGATACGCAGTATTTT. The chain employs TRBV19 and TRBJ2-3; D gene ambiguous. CDR3 size: 15 residues. Trimming shortened V by 7 bases and J by 3 bases, and 17 bases separated the two germline ends. Germline V gives CDR1 LNHDA, CDR2 SQIVND (reference sequence).

V usage is TRBV5-1 and J usage is TRBJ2-7; D is undetermined. The CDR3 extends over 14 amino acids. Germline loops: CDR1 SGHRS, CDR2 YFSETQ. Trimming shortened V by 0 bases and J by 1 base, and 8 bases separated the two germline ends. The CDR3 nucleotides are TGCGCCAGCAGCTTGGAAGCGAAGTCCTACGAGCAGTACTTC. It encodes CASSLEAKSYEQYF.

The chain has TRBV7-9 and TRBJ1-3; 7 nucleotides align to TRBD1. This CDR3 is built from 16 residues. The junction had 6 bases not matched to a gene; V was cut back by 4 bases and J by 0 bases. From germline, CDR1 is SEHNR and CDR2 FQNEAQ (reference sequence). The CDR3 sequence is CASSSQGTASGNTIYF. For the CDR3, the DNA is TGTGCCAGCAGCTCACAAGGGACAGCCTCTGGAAACACCATATATTTT.

The chain has TRBV19 and TRBJ2-2, with D tentatively TRBD2 (6 bases). The CDR3 totals 16 residues. Between the trimmed V and J ends, which lost 3 bases and 5 bases, there was a span of 16 bases. CDR1 and CDR2 (germline): LNHDA, SQIVND (reference sequence). This CDR3 is CASSISAGPSTGELFF. For the CDR3, the DNA is TGTGCCAGTAGTATCTCGGCGGGGCCGTCTACCGGGGAGCTGTTTTTT.

This clone was counted between two and nine times. In the same sample, other DNA sequences code for this CDR3. The chain couples TRBV2 to TRBJ1-5, with D possibly matching TRBD1 (5 bases). Trimming cost V 4 bases and J 2 bases, with 9 bases left between them. CDR3 length: 14 amino acids. Germline loops: CDR1 SNHLY, CDR2 FYNNEI. CDR3 protein: CASSGQGGNQPQHF. CDR3 nucleotide sequence: TGTGCCAGCAGTGGTCAGGGTGGCAATCAGCCCCAGCATTTT.

CDR3 residues: CSVGDRVGAFF. CDR3 in DNA: TGCAGCGTTGGGGACAGGGTGGGGGCTTTCTTT. The chain joins TRBV29-1 to TRBJ1-1, with TRBD1 matching 9 bases. V lost 4 bases, J lost 11 bases, and 5 bases stayed unmatched. The CDR3 consists of 11 residues. The germline CDR1 and CDR2 sequences are SQVTM and ANQGSEA.

The chain carries TRBV19 and TRBJ1-1; 10 bases are a match to TRBD1. J lost 5 bases, V lost 5 bases, and 8 bases had no gene match. Germline V CDR1 and CDR2: LNHDA, SQIVND (reference sequence). The length of the CDR3 is 15 residues. Here the CDR3 DNA reads TGTGCCAGTAGTCCTCGGACAGGGGGAGGAACTGAAGCTTTCTTT. Its translation: CASSPRTGGGTEAFF. Variable domain in full (rest from reference TRBV19 and TRBJ1-1): DGGITQSPKYLFRKEGQNVTLSCEQNLNHDAMYWYRQDPGQGLRLIYYSQIVNDFQKGDIAEGYSVSREKKESFPLTVTSAQKNPTAFYLCASSPRTGGGTEAFFGQGTRLTVV.

The V gene is TRBV13, the J gene TRBJ1-5, with 9 positions matching TRBD1. Germline V gives CDR1 PRHDT, CDR2 FYEKMQ (reference sequence). This CDR3 comprises 15 residues. The trim removed 5 bases at V and 5 bases at J, leaving 7 bases unmatched. CDR3 bases: TGTGCCAGCAGCCTGGGACAGGGTCCCCATCAGCCCCAGCATTTT. This encodes CASSLGQGPHQPQHF. Full variable domain (rest looked up from reference TRBV13 and TRBJ1-5): AAGVIQSPRHLIKEKRETATLKCYPIPRHDTVYWYQQGPGQDPQFLISFYEKMQSDKGSIPDRFSAQQFSDYHSELNMSSLELGDSALYFCASSLGQGPHQPQHFGDGTRLSIL.

The rearrangement links TRBV6-5 to TRBJ2-1, with unresolved D. This CDR3 has 11 amino acids. The germline V gene encodes CDR1 MNHEY and CDR2 SVGAGI. Trimming stripped 5 bases from V and 10 bases from J, with 9 bases between. CDR3 sequence: CASSTPREQFF. The CDR3 region has the DNA TGTGCCAGCAGTACTCCCCGGGAGCAGTTCTTC.

The CDR3 bases are TGTGCCAGCAGTGAATCGGGGAGTAATTCACCCCTCCACTTT. The encoded protein is CASSESGSNSPLHF. This chain joins TRBV6-1 and TRBJ1-6; D ambiguous. The germline V gene encodes CDR1 MNHNS and CDR2 SASEGT. The CDR3 extends over 14 amino acids. The ends were cut back, 2 bases at V and 6 bases at J, with 8 bases in the middle.

V gene TRBV21-1 combines with J gene TRBJ2-1; the table calls TRBD2, which could not be checked here. TRBV21-1 is a listed pseudogene. CDR3 size: 17 residues. DNA for the CDR3: TGTGCCAGCAGCGATGTTAGCGGTCCGCGGGTCTACAATGAGCAGTTCTTC. Its translation: CASSDVSGPRVYNEQFF.

V gene TRBV6-4 combines with J gene TRBJ2-1, with a weak D call TRBD1 (5 bases). V lost 4 bases, J lost 8 bases, and 18 bases lay in between. The germline V gene encodes CDR1 MRHNA and CDR2 SNTAGT. There are 15 residues in the CDR3. CDR3 nucleotides: TGTGCCAGCAGTGCCCAGGCAGGGCGAAGCGATGAGCAGTTCTTC. This encodes CASSAQAGRSDEQFF.

The chain carries TRBV5-1 and TRBJ2-1; 8 positions agree with TRBD1. The V gene's germline CDR1 is SGHRS and CDR2 YFSETQ. This CDR3 has 13 residues. V was pared by 4 bases and J by 12 bases, with 9 bases of the junction left unmatched. The chain's CDR3 is CASSPDRVFAQFF. CDR3 DNA: TGCGCCAGCAGCCCGGACAGGGTGTTTGCGCAGTTCTTC.

The chain links TRBV2 to TRBJ2-7, with 7 bases fitting TRBD1. This CDR3 has 16 amino acids. The trim removed 5 bases at V and 4 bases at J, leaving 14 bases unmatched. Germline V gives CDR1 SNHLY, CDR2 FYNNEI. The CDR3 DNA follows: TGTGCCAGCAGTCCGGGGCTAGGGGGCGAAGAATACGAGCAGTACTTC. Protein: CASSPGLGGEEYEQYF. Variable domain in full (rest from reference TRBV2 and TRBJ2-7): EPEVTQTPSHQVTQMGQEVILRCVPISNHLYFYWYRQILGQKVEFLVSFYNNEISEKSEIFDDQFSVERPDGSNFTLKIRSTKLEDSAMYFCASSPGLGGEEYEQYFGPGTRLTVT.

The chain joins TRBV7-2 to TRBJ2-3; D possibly corresponds to TRBD2 (5 bases). There are 14 residues in the CDR3. Trimming pared 8 bases from V and 4 bases from J, leaving 16 bases between. The germline V gene has CDR1 SGHTA and CDR2 FQGNSA. For the CDR3, the DNA is TGTGCCAGCGGCGGGTACCGTCGCGCAGATACGCAGTATTTT. The encoded protein is CASGGYRRADTQYF.

This clone was observed once. V is TRBV30 and J is TRBJ2-1, with 12 nucleotides matching TRBD2. The trim removed 6 bases at V and 9 bases at J, leaving 9 bases unmatched. The CDR3 has 14 amino acids. Germline V CDR1 and CDR2: GTSNPN, SVGIG (reference sequence). CDR3 sequence reads: CACRLAGVIVEQFF. In DNA form, the CDR3 reads TGTGCCTGCCGACTAGCGGGAGTGATTGTTGAGCAGTTCTTC.

This clone was detected only once. The gene calls are TRBV29-1 and TRBJ1-1, with 10 bases matching TRBD1. After removal of 6 bases from V and 4 bases from J, the junction contained 8 bases not matched to a gene. This CDR3 comprises 14 residues. Germline CDR1 reads SQVTM; CDR2 reads ANQGSEA. The CDR3 nucleotides read TGCAGCGTCAAAAGGGACAGGGGTAGCACTGAAGCTTTCTTT. Residues: CSVKRDRGSTEAFF.